One and the same sample provided the 31 T cell receptor beta chains below, sequenced in a study of OX40 agonist ivuxolimab in advanced cancers. Measured with immunoSEQ multiplex PCR; TCRdb has only the in-frame clones, and not every one. The table records some 80,000 clones, about 88% of them present only once. Sample: CD4+ or CD8+ T cells sorted from blood, taken in a trial of the OX40 agonist ivuxolimab. The origin of the receptors is an adult with an advanced solid tumor such as melanoma, head and neck, liver or kidney cancer.

The chain joins TRBV2 to TRBJ2-7; 7 nucleotides line up with TRBD2. V lost 3 bases and J lost 3; bases outside the gene matches: 5. This CDR3 has 14 amino acids. Germline V CDR1 and CDR2: SNHLY, FYNNEI. As DNA, the CDR3 is TGTGCCAGCAGTGAGGGGGGGTCCCTCTACGAGCAGTACTTC. Its translation: CASSEGGSLYEQYF.

The CDR3 loop reads CASSIYRDRWEAFF. The CDR3 nucleotides read TGTGCCAGTAGTATTTATCGGGACCGATGGGAGGCTTTCTTT. The V and J genes are TRBV19 and TRBJ1-1, with D possibly being TRBD1 (5 bases). This CDR3 is built from 14 residues. V dropped 3 bases and J dropped 11 bases, with 19 bases sitting between them. Germline lookup yields CDR1 LNHDA and CDR2 SQIVND (reference sequence).

This clone has only a few counts. At one end, the junction sequence differs from germline, possibly due to a read error. CDR3 sequence (DNA): TGCGCCAGCAGCTTGACAGGGTACTCCCACAATGAGCAGTTCTTC. This gives the protein CASSLTGYSHNEQFF. The rearrangement links TRBV5-1 to TRBJ2-1; tentatively, D is TRBD1 (6 bases). This CDR3 has 15 amino acids. Looked up from germline, CDR1 is SGHRS and CDR2 is YFSETQ.

The chain carries TRBV7-2 and TRBJ2-3; D is uncertain. The V gene's germline CDR1 is SGHTA and CDR2 FQGNSA. The CDR3 totals 13 residues. The germline V and J ends were trimmed by 4 bases and 4 bases, with 9 bases remaining between them. The CDR3 region is CASSYEPPDTQYF. The CDR3 region has the DNA TGTGCCAGCAGCTATGAGCCCCCAGATACGCAGTATTTT.

The V and J genes are TRBV27 and TRBJ2-7; possibly TRBD2 for D (7 bases). In germline, CDR1 is MNHEY, CDR2 SMNVEV (reference sequence). Deletions cut 3 bases from V and 3 bases from J, with 12 bases between. This CDR3 has 14 amino acids. CDR3: CASSFGGAFYEQYF. The CDR3 DNA reads TGTGCCAGCAGTTTTGGGGGGGCGTTCTACGAGCAGTACTTC.

The chain joins TRBV7-2 to TRBJ2-5, with 10 nucleotides matching TRBD2. The CDR3 consists of 13 residues. Germline V gene data show CDR1 as SGHTA and CDR2 as FQGNSA. Trimming at V came to 7 bases and at J to 7 bases, leaving 6 bases not matched to a gene. The CDR3 region has the DNA TGTGCCAGCAACAGCGGGGGGGCGGGGACCCAGTACTTC. This encodes CASNSGGAGTQYF.

The chain joins TRBV28 to TRBJ2-2; 8 bases are a match to TRBD2. The CDR3 spans 15 residues. V was clipped by 5 bases and J by 4 bases; unmatched bases: 6. Looked up from germline, CDR1 is MDHEN and CDR2 is SYDVKM. CDR3 amino acids: CASSVQRGGTGELFF. DNA of the CDR3: TGTGCCAGCAGTGTACAACGGGGGGGCACCGGGGAGCTGTTTTTT.

The chain uses TRBV10-1 and TRBJ1-6; D gene uncertain. The CDR3 is made up of 12 amino acids. Between the trimmed V and J ends, which lost 6 bases and 6 bases, there was a span of 6 bases. From germline, CDR1 is WNHNN and CDR2 SYGVQD (reference sequence). The CDR3 here is CASSTGNSPLHF. Here the CDR3 DNA reads TGCGCCAGCAGCACCGGTAATTCACCCCTCCACTTT.

This chain connects TRBV30 to TRBJ2-7; D call uncertain. Looked up from germline, CDR1 is GTSNPN and CDR2 is SVGIG (reference sequence). Trimming pared 0 bases from V and 1 base from J, leaving 10 bases between. This CDR3 is built from 14 residues. CDR3 loop: CAWSVPPQSYEQYF. In DNA form, the CDR3 reads TGTGCCTGGAGTGTACCCCCACAGTCCTACGAGCAGTACTTC.

The rearrangement links TRBV6-5 to TRBJ2-2; D is possibly TRBD1 (5 bases). The germline gives CDR1 MNHEY, CDR2 SVGAGI. Trimming took 0 bases from V and 5 from J, leaving 13 bases between them. This CDR3 has 16 amino acids. The DNA of the CDR3 is TGTGCCAGCAGTTACTCCTCCAGGGTATGGACCGGGGAGCTGTTTTTT. The encoded protein is CASSYSSRVWTGELFF.

This chain uses TRBV5-1 with TRBJ1-1, with 8 bases aligning to TRBD1. The V and J ends lost 0 bases and 0 bases, in that order; junction bases with no gene match: 1. This CDR3 has 15 amino acids. Germline lookup yields CDR1 SGHRS and CDR2 YFSETQ. The CDR3 DNA reads as TGCGCCAGCAGCTTGGGACAGGGGATGAACACTGAAGCTTTCTTT. Translated: CASSLGQGMNTEAFF.

The rearrangement joins TRBV27 to TRBJ2-3; the D is unclear. V lost 2 bases and J lost 2, with 8 bases in between. The germline V gene encodes CDR1 MNHEY and CDR2 SMNVEV (reference sequence). This CDR3 comprises 14 residues. The CDR3 is CASSLELPTDTQYF. DNA for the CDR3: TGTGCCAGCAGTTTAGAACTCCCCACAGATACGCAGTATTTT.

In the case of this clone: Other DNA sequences from this sample encode an identical CDR3 as well. This CDR3 reads CASSLTGSGELFF. The CDR3 DNA reads as TGTGCCAGCAGCTTGACAGGTTCCGGGGAGCTGTTTTTT. The V call is TRBV7-3, the J call TRBJ2-2, with TRBD1 as a possible D gene (6 bases). This CDR3 region has 13 residues. Looked up from germline, CDR1 is SGHTA and CDR2 is FQGTGA. V shed 3 bases and J shed 6 bases, with 8 bases lying between them.

This clone was seen a handful of times. CDR3 residues: CASSRSGSTDTQYF. CDR3 in DNA: TGCGCCAGCAGTAGGTCGGGGTCCACAGATACGCAGTATTTT. V and J are TRBV10-2 and TRBJ2-3, with D possibly being TRBD2 (5 bases). The V and J ends lost 5 bases and 2 bases respectively, with 11 bases between them. Germline CDR1 WSHSY, CDR2 SAAADI. This CDR3 has 14 residues.

The rearrangement links TRBV5-4 to TRBJ1-6, with D unclear. V lost 2 bases to trimming and J lost 13 bases, with 10 bases between them. The CDR3 length is 12 residues. Germline lookup yields CDR1 SGHNT and CDR2 YYREEE (reference sequence). CDR3 DNA sequence: TGTGCCAGCAGCTTACCGCTCCGTCCCCTCCACTTT. Its translation is CASSLPLRPLHF.

The chain uses TRBV18 and TRBJ2-1; the match to TRBD1 covers 10 bases. This CDR3 has 16 residues. Germline V gives CDR1 KGHSH, CDR2 LQKENI. The V and J ends lost 2 bases and 6 bases, in that order; junction bases with no gene match: 7. CDR3 nucleotides: TGTGCCAGCTCACCAAGCGGGACAGGGGCTGGCAATGAGCAGTTCTTC. It yields the protein CASSPSGTGAGNEQFF.

This sequence joins TRBV18 and TRBJ1-2; D gene uncertain. The CDR3 runs 14 residues. Germline V CDR1 and CDR2: KGHSH, LQKENI. Trimming removed 4 bases at V and 2 bases at J, with 11 bases between. The CDR3 here is CASSLRDSNYGYTF. CDR3 DNA: TGTGCCAGCTCACTAAGAGATTCCAACTATGGCTACACCTTC.

The chain links TRBV19 to TRBJ2-7; a possible D gene is TRBD2 (5 bases). The CDR3 is made up of 13 amino acids. The germline CDR1 and CDR2 sequences are LNHDA and SQIVND (reference sequence). V gave up 3 bases and J gave up 3 bases, with 9 bases separating them. CDR3 loop: CASSIAGGYEQYF. The DNA for the CDR3 is TGTGCCAGTAGTATCGCGGGCGGCTACGAGCAGTACTTC.

The V gene is TRBV5-4, the J gene TRBJ1-5; D is undetermined. The V gene lost 4 bases and the J gene lost 4 bases, with 9 bases spanning the gap. From germline, CDR1 is SGHNT and CDR2 YYREEE (reference sequence). This CDR3 comprises 13 residues. CDR3 protein: CASSMERNQPQHF. CDR3 sequence (DNA): TGTGCCAGCAGCATGGAGCGGAATCAGCCCCAGCATTTT.

The chain is built from TRBV7-3 and TRBJ2-6; no definite D call. This CDR3 is built from 12 residues. Trimming took 4 bases from V and 2 from J, leaving 0 bases between them. CDR1 and CDR2 (germline): SGHTA, FQGTGA. The CDR3 reads CASSSGANVLTF. The CDR3 DNA is TGTGCCAGCAGCTCTGGGGCCAACGTCCTGACTTTC.

The rearrangement joins TRBV10-3 to TRBJ2-6, with TRBD1 matching over 9 bases. V was pared by 5 bases and J by 0 bases, with 2 bases of the junction left unmatched. Germline V gene data show CDR1 as ENHRY and CDR2 as SYGVKD. The CDR3 is 16 residues long. CDR3 coding DNA: TGTGCCATCAGTCCGACAGGGGGCTCTGGGGCCAACGTCCTGACTTTC. Translated: CAISPTGGSGANVLTF.

The DNA for the CDR3 is TGTGCCACCTCGGACGGGAGTGGGCTTCCTGCAACTAATGAAAAACTGTTTTTT. It specifies CATSDGSGLPATNEKLFF. The rearrangement uses TRBV10-3 and TRBJ1-4; no clear D gene. This CDR3 has 18 residues. The germline CDR1 and CDR2 sequences are ENHRY and SYGVKD. The V end was cut by 10 bases, the J end by 0 bases, with 24 bases between.

V usage is TRBV5-6 and J usage is TRBJ2-5, with TRBD1 identical over 7 bases. Germline V gene lookup returns CDR1 SGHDT and CDR2 YYEEEE. The CDR3 length is 15 residues. J was trimmed by 5 bases and V by 0 bases; bases with no gene match: 7. The CDR3 region is CASSLVGRGSETQYF. The CDR3 coding sequence is TGTGCCAGCAGCTTGGTAGGCAGGGGGAGTGAGACCCAGTACTTC.

This chain joins TRBV30 and TRBJ1-1, with D tentatively TRBD1 (6 bases). The V gene's germline CDR1 is GTSNPN and CDR2 SVGIG (reference sequence). The CDR3 is 13 residues long. The V end was cut by 4 bases, the J end by 3 bases, with 12 bases between. The CDR3 nucleotides are TGTGCCTGGACGGAGGGGGAATACACTGAAGCTTTCTTT. Translation gives CAWTEGEYTEAFF.

V usage is TRBV6-5 and J usage is TRBJ1-3; TRBD1 might be the D (6 bases). The CDR3 totals 14 residues. Germline CDR1 reads MNHEY; CDR2 reads SVGAGI. Trimming removed 6 bases from V and 0 bases from J, with 9 bases in between. The CDR3 loop reads CASSRTASGNTIYF. The CDR3, as DNA: TGTGCCAGCAGCCGGACAGCCTCTGGAAACACCATATATTTT.

The CDR3 DNA follows: TGTGCCAGCAGTGTCGAGACGGTGAACACTGAAGCTTTCTTT. Residues: CASSVETVNTEAFF. This chain links TRBV2 with TRBJ1-1; D not resolved. CDR3 length: 14 residues. Trimming removed 4 bases from V and 0 bases from J, with 9 bases in between. The germline gives CDR1 SNHLY, CDR2 FYNNEI.

The rearrangement links TRBV5-1 to TRBJ2-1; unclear D gene. CDR1 and CDR2 from the germline V gene are SGHRS and YFSETQ. The V and J ends lost 0 bases and 1 base respectively, with 11 bases between them. The CDR3 length is 16 residues. The DNA for the CDR3 is TGCGCCAGCAGCTTGGGTCCACTCATTTCCTACAATGAGCAGTTCTTC. Translated: CASSLGPLISYNEQFF.

This chain joins TRBV19 and TRBJ1-1; D uncertain. CDR1 is LNHDA and CDR2 is SQIVND in the germline V gene (reference sequence). V lost 4 bases and J lost 6, with 21 bases in between. The CDR3 is made up of 16 amino acids. The CDR3, as DNA: TGTGCCAGTAGTAAGGACGGGTACATTATGGGTGCTGAAGCTTTCTTT. Translating gives CASSKDGYIMGAEAFF.

The chain couples TRBV2 to TRBJ2-7; 10 bases fit TRBD2. The CDR3 sequence is 16 residues long. Germline values: CDR1 SNHLY, CDR2 FYNNEI. V lost 4 bases to trimming and J lost 6 bases; unmatched junction nucleotides: 12. The CDR3 is CASSAPRLAGEGEQYF. In nucleotides, the CDR3 is TGTGCCAGCAGTGCACCCCGGCTAGCGGGAGAGGGCGAGCAGTACTTC. Combining the CDR3 with reference TRBV2 and TRBJ2-7 gives the whole variable domain EPEVTQTPSHQVTQMGQEVILRCVPISNHLYFYWYRQILGQKVEFLVSFYNNEISEKSEIFDDQFSVERPDGSNFTLKIRSTKLEDSAMYFCASSAPRLAGEGEQYFGPGTRLTVT.

This chain connects TRBV28 to TRBJ2-7; TRBD1 agrees at 10 bases. Germline V lookup: CDR1 MDHEN, CDR2 SYDVKM. The CDR3 runs to 15 residues. J lost 4 bases, V lost 4 bases, and 7 bases had no gene match. The CDR3 here is CASSSTGTGAYEQYF. The DNA for the CDR3 is TGTGCCAGCAGTTCCACCGGGACAGGGGCTTACGAGCAGTACTTC.

The chain combines TRBV30 with TRBJ2-5; no clear D. V shed 0 bases and J shed 7 bases, with 9 bases lying between them. Looked up from germline, CDR1 is GTSNPN and CDR2 is SVGIG (reference sequence). This CDR3 region has 12 residues. In DNA form, the CDR3 reads TGTGCCTGGAGTGTACTCTTGGGGACCCAGTACTTC. This translates into CAWSVLLGTQYF. Full variable domain (outside the CDR3, taken from reference TRBV30 and TRBJ2-5): SQTIHQWPATLVQPVGSPLSLECTVEGTSNPNLYWYRQAAGRGLQLLFYSVGIGQISSEVPQNLSASRPQDRQFILSSKKLLLSDSGFYLCAWSVLLGTQYFGPGTRLLVL.